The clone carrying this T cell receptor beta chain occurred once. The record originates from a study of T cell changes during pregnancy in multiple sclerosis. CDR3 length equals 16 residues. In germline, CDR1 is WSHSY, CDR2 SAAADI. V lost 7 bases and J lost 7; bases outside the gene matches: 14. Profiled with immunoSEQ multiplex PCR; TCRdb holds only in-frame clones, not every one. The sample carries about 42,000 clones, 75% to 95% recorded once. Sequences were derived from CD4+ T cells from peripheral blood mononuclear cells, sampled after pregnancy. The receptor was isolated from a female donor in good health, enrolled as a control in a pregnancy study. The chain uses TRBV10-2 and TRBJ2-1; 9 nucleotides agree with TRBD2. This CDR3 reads CASTEVWREGRNEQFF. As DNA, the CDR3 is TGCGCCAGCACGGAGGTTTGGCGGGAGGGCCGGAATGAGCAGTTCTTC.